This T cell receptor beta chain was sequenced in a study of cytomegalovirus exposure and HLA in healthy donors (dated by TCRdb to about 2017). As for the study more broadly: An earlier analysis of more than 550 of the donors reported approximately 260 Gb of sequence data and 100 million to 120 million unique TCR beta sequences obtained from around 170 million T cells. A later genetic analysis used genome-wide SNP genotypes for about 60% of the roughly 700 donors, treating that subset as a discovery cohort. The number of typed donors differed by locus: about 629-640 for A, B, C, DRB1 and DQB1; approximately 520 for DQA1; about 600 for DPA1; and roughly 470 for DPB1. The study aimed to test whether signatures of past pathogen exposure could be identified by cataloging public T cell receptors. To predict cytomegalovirus infection status, the study combined high-throughput TCR immunosequencing, statistical association of individual TCRs with disease status, and machine learning. Along with the approximately 650-subject first cohort, a separate validation cohort of over 90 different subjects was used. Four to six DR-DQ haplotypes were handled as single units for association and clustering, since linkage in the cohort was strong. Of the 300 to 500 genotyped donors, 81% were placed in the genetic ancestry cluster associated with self-reported Caucasian donors. The study profiled the T cell repertoires of some 610 subjects by immunosequencing and related them to cytomegalovirus serostatus. HLA typing included class I and class II loci at four-digit resolution. To decide whether each TCR beta V gene segment behaved as functional or pseudogenic, an earlier analysis of 587 of the donors relied on high-throughput TCR beta sequencing. A later analysis re-analyzed previously published TCR beta repertoires from approximately 670 donors and added high-resolution HLA genotyping to study TCR occurrence patterns. Among a few hundred genotyped donors of the cohort, an average of around 240,000 unique TCR beta nucleotide sequences were sequenced per donor, roughly a sixth of them non-productive. All discovery cohort repertoires had been generated using a single sequencing platform. Rather than drawing on any new phenotypic data, the later analysis identified candidate immune exposures from TCR beta sequences and the way those sequences occurred across donors. An early release covering about 600 HLA-typed donors comprised approximately 300 gigabases of sequencing data and around 80 million unique TCR sequences. Donor age, sex, ethnicity and CMV serostatus were compiled alongside the repertoire data. Overall study outcomes, separate from this receptor: Across donors, most TCR sequences were observed very rarely, whereas some public TCRs were present in many individuals. Immune exposure information for the cohort was limited to CMV serostatus. A cluster of highly shared sequence variants was judged likely to represent a technical artifact of the sequencing pipeline. The cohort was sequenced for TCR beta chains only, and without alpha or paired-chain data the features that could be detected were limited. In a later genetic analysis, a missense DCLRE1C variant was associated with V-gene and J-gene trimming of TCR beta chains, and the association was replicated in an independent cohort. Sequencing depth was assumed to be roughly uniform across donors in the presence/absence analyses, though that assumption may not hold. Several of the top co-occurrence clusters appeared to be linked to parvovirus B19, influenza, CMV and Epstein-Barr virus, according to a later analysis. In an earlier analysis of some 540 of the donors, most TCR beta V segments appeared in productive rearrangements about 87% or about 30% of the time, broadly matching IMGT annotations. The classifier was reported to diagnose cytomegalovirus status with high specificity and sensitivity in both the original and validation cohorts. A further reported finding was that TCR beta sequences accurately predicted the HLA-A and HLA-B alleles for most subjects in the first cohort. Strong co-occurrence of HLA alleles, especially DR and DQ, made assigning TCR associations to individual alleles difficult. A later analysis associated 16,951 TCR beta sequences with specific HLA alleles at a false discovery rate of 0.05. A later analysis found that most CMV-associated TCR beta chains appeared HLA-restricted, with HLA associations seemingly driven largely by CMV exposure. Because counts were too low, some 16 rarely observed V segments, including chromosome 9 orphons, were excluded from the earlier analysis of 587 of the donors. According to a later analysis, TCR association rates differed among HLA loci, with DRB1 alleles showing the most associated TCRs and HLA-C alleles showing the fewest. Linkage disequilibrium might explain the correlated functional status among segregating V segments, but an unknown experimental factor could not be excluded. According to the authors, the approach could potentially be generalized to other disease states and immunological phenotypes. In a later analysis, HLA-associated TCR beta chains were found to be more clonally expanded and to have lower generation probabilities than equally common non-associated chains. Some IMGT-functional V segments, including TRBV6-2 and TRBV6-3, could not be distinguished by the 87-base-pair reads and were therefore excluded. In the study, around 150 TCR beta chains were listed as associated with cytomegalovirus. In vitro tests confirmed that three of the cytomegalovirus-associated TCR beta chains recognize cytomegalovirus antigens. According to a later genetic analysis, donors in an Asian-associated ancestry cluster had fewer N-insertions in productive TCRs than the approximately 670-donor mean. Because some donors lacked HLA typing at each locus, the association tests relied only on the typed subset.

A single count supports this clone. Which antigen it targets is not known. No base qualities exist here, and no much larger clone lies one base off it. The junction shows trimming of 5 bases on V and 6 bases on J, plus 27 bases between the germline ends. From cysteine to phenylalanine, the CDR3 is 18 amino acids long. This entry keeps only the CDR3 DNA: 54 bases, framed from base 1. The germline V gene yields MDHEN for CDR1 and SYDVKM for CDR2. Library prep was done by the immunoSEQ multiplex PCR assay. For the multiplex PCR, a mixture combining 60 forward primers for TCR Vbeta segments and 13 reverse primers for TCR Jbeta segments was used. The CDR3 region of rearranged TCR beta genes was amplified from genomic DNA with a multiplex PCR assay. On the Illumina HiSeq System, the amplified TCR beta libraries were sequenced as 87-base-pair reads. As for the original processing: Across the 500 to 700 repertoires, a later analysis counted approximately 83 million unique TCR beta chains, roughly 11 million of which were shared by at least two donors. Raw reads were error-corrected and collapsed into unique sequences with a nearest-neighbor algorithm that merged closely related sequences to remove PCR and sequencing errors. CDR3 sequences were aligned to IMGT reference sequences to assign V, D and J gene segments. For a sequence to be retained, at least a six-nucleotide match to both a V gene segment and a J gene segment was required. A rearrangement was called productive if the CDR3 had no stop codons and remained in frame with V and J, and every other rearrangement was called non-productive. Following IMGT convention, CDR3 was defined as the stretch from the second conserved V-encoded cysteine up to the conserved J-encoded phenylalanine. In an earlier analysis of more than 550 of the donors, sequences lacking an unambiguous match to a single V gene segment were excluded. In an earlier analysis of approximately 500 of the donors, a V segment was called functional when productive rearrangements were above 56.7%, and segregating when the standard deviation between donors exceeded 5%. To diagnose cytomegalovirus status from the catalog of TCR beta chain sequences, a statistical classification framework was built. In a later analysis, TCR nucleotide sequences were compared against IMGT/GENE-DB human TR gene sequences so that V and J genes could be assigned. The TCRdist pipeline was used in a later analysis to assign CDR3 sequences and most-parsimonious VDJ recombination scenarios. In a later analysis, every TCR beta chain was defined by the combination of its CDR3 amino acid sequence and its V-gene family, and reads without a unique V-gene family were dropped. To address suspected cross-contamination and a sequencing artifact, a later analysis removed some 620 highly shared, low-generation-probability nucleotide sequences. A later analysis calculated a clonal expansion index for each public chain from normalized within-repertoire ranks of inferred template counts. In a later analysis, generation probabilities were computed using a VDJ recombination model fitted to out-of-frame rearrangements, and the results were checked against IGoR. In a later analysis, TCR-TCR, TCR-HLA and TCR-CMV co-occurrence was scored with hypergeometric tests, and a repertoire-size bias correction was applied to TCR pairs. To estimate false discovery rates, a later analysis permuted the HLA or CMV assignments 20 times. A later analysis grouped co-occurring TCRs with DBSCAN, adding TCRdist sequence similarity when clustering within HLA-allele-positive subsets. Co-occurrence clustering excluded repertoires with fewer than 30,000 or more than 120,000 public chains, plus five with anomalous nucleotide sharing. This is the immuneACCESS table as TCRdb keeps it, with only in-frame sequences that have V and J called. A part of the clones is gone; compared with another copy, unresolved V genes explain less than half, and the rest is unexplained. V, J and clone size are those of that table, while D and trimming were read from the DNA. The sample table contains 37,000 or so clones; only one count was recorded for around 74% of them. The ten largest account for 6.3% of the sample.

The cohort comprised some 700 healthy bone marrow donors. At the time of sampling, every cohort member was nominally healthy, though immune exposures that went unrecorded were likely present. The donor was CMV seronegative and belonged to the group of approximately 320 seronegative cohort members. A peripheral blood sample was provided by each donor, and peripheral blood mononuclear cells were used for TCR beta sequencing. The Qiagen DNeasy Blood Extraction Kit was used to extract genomic DNA from the blood cell samples. Material: PBMCs. This TCR came from a man aged 30-40 years in good health and CMV-seronegative. Here the chain combines TRBV28 and TRBJ2-3; perhaps TRBD2 is the D gene, with 6 bases matching. The nucleotides are TGTGCCAGCAGTCCCCCCACGTCCTGGGACTTCATTGTGGATACGCAGTATTTT. It translates as CASSPPTSWDFIVDTQYF.